This TCR beta chain was documented in a study of shared clonotypes between healthy human individuals. The CDR3 has 14 amino acids. Germline assignment: CDR1 LNHDA and CDR2 SQIVND (reference sequence). The V segment lost 5 bases and the J segment 3 bases; nucleotides outside the gene matches: 6. Repertoires were generated with immunoSEQ multiplex PCR, while TCRdb's copy carries only in-frame clones and drops some. The table records 1.5 million to 1.9 million clones, 95% to 99% of them present only once. The TCR was taken from a man aged 30-40 years in good health. Material for sequencing was naive CD4+ T cells sorted from blood. Subset meaning: CD45RA+ positively selected. The genes are TRBV19 and TRBJ1-2; 7 positions agree with TRBD1. In nucleotides, the CDR3 is TGTGCCAGTAGTTCAGACAGGGATTACTATGGCTACACCTTC. Translating gives CASSSDRDYYGYTF.